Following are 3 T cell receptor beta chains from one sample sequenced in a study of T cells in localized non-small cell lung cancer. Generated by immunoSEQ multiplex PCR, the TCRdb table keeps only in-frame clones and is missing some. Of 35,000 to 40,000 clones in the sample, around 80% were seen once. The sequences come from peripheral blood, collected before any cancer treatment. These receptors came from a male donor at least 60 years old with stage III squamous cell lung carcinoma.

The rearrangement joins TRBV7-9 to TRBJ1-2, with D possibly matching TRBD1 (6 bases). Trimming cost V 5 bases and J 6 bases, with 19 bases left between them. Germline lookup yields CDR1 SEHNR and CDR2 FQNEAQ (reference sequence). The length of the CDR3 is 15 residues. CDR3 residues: CASSTRQATVDGYTF. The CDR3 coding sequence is TGTGCCAGCAGCACCCGACAGGCGACCGTTGATGGCTACACCTTC.

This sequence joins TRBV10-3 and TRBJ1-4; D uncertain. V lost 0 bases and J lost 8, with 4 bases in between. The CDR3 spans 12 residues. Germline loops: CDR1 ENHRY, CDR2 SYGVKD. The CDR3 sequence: CAISESREKLFF. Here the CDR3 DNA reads TGTGCCATCAGTGAGTCGCGGGAAAAACTGTTTTTT.

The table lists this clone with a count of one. In DNA form, the CDR3 reads TGTGCCAGCAGCTTGGGGAGCTATAATTCACCCCTCCACTTT. It specifies CASSLGSYNSPLHF. The rearrangement joins TRBV7-2 to TRBJ1-6; no clear D gene. The germline gives CDR1 SGHTA, CDR2 FQGNSA. This CDR3 spans 14 amino acids. Trimming pared 3 bases from V and 3 bases from J, leaving 6 bases between.